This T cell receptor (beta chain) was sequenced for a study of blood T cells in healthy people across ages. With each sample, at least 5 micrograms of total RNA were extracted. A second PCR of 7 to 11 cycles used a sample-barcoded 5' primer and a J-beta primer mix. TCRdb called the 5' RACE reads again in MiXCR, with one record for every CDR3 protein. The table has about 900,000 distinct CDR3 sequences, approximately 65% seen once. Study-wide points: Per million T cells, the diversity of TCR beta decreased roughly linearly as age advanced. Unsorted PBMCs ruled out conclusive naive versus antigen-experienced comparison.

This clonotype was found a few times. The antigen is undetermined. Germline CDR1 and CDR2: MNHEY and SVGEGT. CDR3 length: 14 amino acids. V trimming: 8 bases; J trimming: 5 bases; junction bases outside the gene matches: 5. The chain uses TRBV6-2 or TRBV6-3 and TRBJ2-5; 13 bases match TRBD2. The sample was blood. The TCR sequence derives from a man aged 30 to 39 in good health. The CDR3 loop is CASRTSGGRETQYF. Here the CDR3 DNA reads TGTGCCAGCCGGACTAGCGGGGGTCGGGAGACCCAGTACTTC.